The rows below give T cell receptor beta chains drawn from one sample of a study of control samples from healthy donors and cancer patients. Produced via immunoSEQ multiplex PCR; TCRdb's table is partial and in-frame only. In the table there are 100,000 to 150,000 clones, roughly 87% of which are singletons. Sequenced sample: blood. The source of these receptors is a man aged 35-49 years in good health. The CDR3 runs from the conserved cysteine through the conserved F or W. The order of the fields is clone size, J gene, V gene, D gene, CDR3 length, CDR3 DNA, CDR3 protein. A D gene is named only where the DNA matches it firmly. Some rows have no size entry. The others give once, few or many, or a class for an expanded clone.

abundance: -
j_gene: TRBJ2-1
v_gene: TRBV25-1
d_gene: TRBD2
len: 17
CDR3nt: TGTGCCAGCAGTGACCTGGAACGGGGGGGTTTAAATAATGAGCAGTTCTTC
CDR3aa: CASSDLERGGLNNEQFF

abundance: -
j_gene: TRBJ1-1
v_gene: TRBV9
d_gene: -
len: 14
CDR3nt: TGTGCCAGCAGCGTACGACAGGCTGGAGCTGAAGCTTTCTTT
CDR3aa: CASSVRQAGAEAFF

abundance: once
j_gene: TRBJ1-3
v_gene: TRBV6-5
d_gene: -
len: 16
CDR3nt: TGTGCCAGCAGTTACTCAGGGGGGACGTCTGGAAACACCATATATTTT
CDR3aa: CASSYSGGTSGNTIYF

abundance: -
j_gene: TRBJ1-2
v_gene: TRBV9
d_gene: -
len: 13
CDR3nt: TGTGCCAGCAGCCCTATGGACCGCTATGGCTACACCTTC
CDR3aa: CASSPMDRYGYTF

abundance: -
j_gene: TRBJ1-1
v_gene: TRBV5-1
d_gene: TRBD1
len: 14
CDR3nt: TGCGCCAGCAGGTTCAGGGGGCAGTCCACTGAAGCTTTCTTT
CDR3aa: CASRFRGQSTEAFF

abundance: -
j_gene: TRBJ1-1
v_gene: TRBV6-2/TRBV6-3
d_gene: TRBD1
len: 15
CDR3nt: TGTGCCAGCAGCCACAACGGACAGGGTCGGACTGAAGCTTTCTTT
CDR3aa: CASSHNGQGRTEAFF

abundance: -
j_gene: TRBJ2-5
v_gene: TRBV5-1
d_gene: -
len: 15
CDR3nt: TGCGCCAGCAGCTTGGGGGCTTTCCCTATAGAGACCCAGTACTTC
CDR3aa: CASSLGAFPIETQYF

abundance: -
j_gene: TRBJ1-2
v_gene: TRBV2
d_gene: TRBD1
len: 16
CDR3nt: TGTGCCAGCAGTGAAGCGCTTCGGGACAGGGGAGGCGGCTACACCTTC
CDR3aa: CASSEALRDRGGGYTF

abundance: -
j_gene: TRBJ1-1
v_gene: TRBV13
d_gene: -
len: 14
CDR3nt: TGTGCCAGCAGCTTAGAGCGGGGGAACACTGAAGCTTTCTTT
CDR3aa: CASSLERGNTEAFF

abundance: -
j_gene: TRBJ2-1
v_gene: TRBV25-1
d_gene: -
len: 13
CDR3nt: TGTGCCAGCAGTAAACCCACCTCAGTGGGGCAGTTCTTC
CDR3aa: CASSKPTSVGQFF

abundance: once
j_gene: TRBJ1-3
v_gene: TRBV29-1
d_gene: -
len: 11
CDR3nt: TGCAGCGTTGACGGCGGAAACACCATATATTTT
CDR3aa: CSVDGGNTIYF

abundance: once
j_gene: TRBJ2-5
v_gene: TRBV21-1
d_gene: -
len: 10
CDR3nt: TGTGCCGGACAGGGAGAGACCCAGTACTTC
CDR3aa: CAGQGETQYF

abundance: -
j_gene: TRBJ2-3
v_gene: TRBV4-3
d_gene: TRBD2
len: 17
CDR3nt: TGCGCCAGCAGCCAAGGGGGGGGTAGCGGGGTAGGAGATACGCAGTATTTT
CDR3aa: CASSQGGGSGVGDTQYF

abundance: -
j_gene: TRBJ1-1
v_gene: TRBV24-1
d_gene: -
len: 11
CDR3nt: TGTGCCACCAGTGAGAAAGGGGTAGCTTTCTTT
CDR3aa: CATSEKGVAFF

abundance: once
j_gene: TRBJ2-5
v_gene: TRBV12-5
d_gene: TRBD1
len: 13
CDR3nt: TGTGCTAGTCAGGACAGGGTTGAGGAGACCCAGTACTTC
CDR3aa: CASQDRVEETQYF

abundance: once
j_gene: TRBJ1-6
v_gene: TRBV7-6
d_gene: -
len: 13
CDR3nt: TGTGCCAGCAGCTCGGGAGGTTATTCACCCCTCCACTTT
CDR3aa: CASSSGGYSPLHF

abundance: few
j_gene: TRBJ1-3
v_gene: TRBV12-3/TRBV12-4
d_gene: -
len: 13
CDR3nt: TGTGCCAGCAGAGGACAGCCCGGAAACACCATATATTTT
CDR3aa: CASRGQPGNTIYF

abundance: -
j_gene: TRBJ1-1
v_gene: TRBV6-2/TRBV6-3
d_gene: -
len: 16
CDR3nt: TGTGCCAGCAGTACGTCTAGGGGGGATGGCAACACTGAAGCTTTCTTT
CDR3aa: CASSTSRGDGNTEAFF

abundance: -
j_gene: TRBJ2-7
v_gene: TRBV20-1
d_gene: -
len: 11
CDR3nt: TGCAGTGCTAGGGGAGACTACGAGCGGTACTTC
CDR3aa: CSARGDYERYF

abundance: -
j_gene: TRBJ1-1
v_gene: TRBV7-2
d_gene: -
len: 16
CDR3nt: TGTGCCAGCAGCTTAGTTCGGGGGGGCTTGAACACTGAAGCTTTCTTT
CDR3aa: CASSLVRGGLNTEAFF

abundance: -
j_gene: TRBJ1-2
v_gene: TRBV6-5
d_gene: -
len: 15
CDR3nt: TGTGCCAGCAGTTACACCCCAGGGGCTAACTATGGCTACACCTTC
CDR3aa: CASSYTPGANYGYTF

abundance: once
j_gene: TRBJ2-7
v_gene: TRBV3-1/TRBV3-2
d_gene: TRBD2
len: 18
CDR3nt: TGTGCCAGCAGCTCGGGACTAGCGGGGGGGCTACTTTCCTACGAGCAGTACTTC
CDR3aa: CASSSGLAGGLLSYEQYF

abundance: -
j_gene: TRBJ1-1
v_gene: TRBV18
d_gene: TRBD1
len: 15
CDR3nt: TGTGCCAGCTCACCCCGGACAGGAGGGAACACTGAAGCTTTCTTT
CDR3aa: CASSPRTGGNTEAFF

abundance: -
j_gene: TRBJ1-1
v_gene: TRBV6-6
d_gene: -
len: 13
CDR3nt: TGTGCCAGCAGTCTAATGGTGAACACTGAAGCTTTCTTT
CDR3aa: CASSLMVNTEAFF

abundance: -
j_gene: TRBJ1-1
v_gene: TRBV11-3
d_gene: TRBD1
len: 14
CDR3nt: TGTGCCAGCAGCTTAACCGACAGGGTCACTGAAGCTTTCTTT
CDR3aa: CASSLTDRVTEAFF

abundance: -
j_gene: TRBJ2-2
v_gene: TRBV12-3/TRBV12-4
d_gene: -
len: 13
CDR3nt: TGTGCCAGCAGTCGTATCGATCCCGGGGAGCTGTTTTTT
CDR3aa: CASSRIDPGELFF

abundance: -
j_gene: TRBJ1-1
v_gene: TRBV7-2
d_gene: -
len: 15
CDR3nt: TGTGCCAGCACCCCCGTCTTGGGGGGCAACACTGAAGCTTTCTTT
CDR3aa: CASTPVLGGNTEAFF

abundance: -
j_gene: TRBJ1-5
v_gene: TRBV4-3
d_gene: -
len: 13
CDR3nt: TGCGCCAGCAGCCTCAGGGTAAAGCAGCCCCAGCATTTT
CDR3aa: CASSLRVKQPQHF

abundance: -
j_gene: TRBJ2-3
v_gene: TRBV7-6
d_gene: TRBD2
len: 15
CDR3nt: TGTGCCAGCAGCTTAGGGAGCCAAGCGGGGGGGACGCAGTATTTT
CDR3aa: CASSLGSQAGGTQYF

abundance: once
j_gene: TRBJ2-1
v_gene: TRBV6-1
d_gene: TRBD1
len: 12
CDR3nt: TGTGCCAGCACCACGACAGGGGGTGAGCAGTTCTTC
CDR3aa: CASTTTGGEQFF

abundance: -
j_gene: TRBJ1-5
v_gene: TRBV23-1
d_gene: -
len: 14
CDR3nt: TGCGCCACCTCACAGGCAGGCGAGAATCAGCCCCAGCATTTT
CDR3aa: CATSQAGENQPQHF

abundance: -
j_gene: TRBJ2-7
v_gene: TRBV30
d_gene: -
len: 14
CDR3nt: TGTGCCTGGAGTCCAACAGGGTGGATCCACGAGCAGTACTTC
CDR3aa: CAWSPTGWIHEQYF

abundance: -
j_gene: TRBJ2-5
v_gene: TRBV6-2/TRBV6-3
d_gene: TRBD2
len: 15
CDR3nt: TGTGCCAGCAGCCTAGCGGGGGGGACGCAAGAGACCCAGTACTTC
CDR3aa: CASSLAGGTQETQYF

abundance: few
j_gene: TRBJ1-2
v_gene: TRBV24-1
d_gene: -
len: 14
CDR3nt: TGTGCCACCAGTGACTTCCCCAGGGACTATGGCTACACCTTC
CDR3aa: CATSDFPRDYGYTF

abundance: -
j_gene: TRBJ2-1
v_gene: TRBV19
d_gene: TRBD2
len: 14
CDR3nt: TGTGCCAGTAGTCTGAGCGGGGGTTTGGGTGAGCAGTTCTTC
CDR3aa: CASSLSGGLGEQFF

abundance: once
j_gene: TRBJ2-3
v_gene: TRBV10-3
d_gene: -
len: 14
CDR3nt: TGTGCCATCAGTGCCGGGACTTCGACAGATACGCAGTATTTT
CDR3aa: CAISAGTSTDTQYF

abundance: -
j_gene: TRBJ1-2
v_gene: TRBV6-2/TRBV6-3
d_gene: -
len: 13
CDR3nt: TGTGCCAGCAGTCTCCAAGGGGCCCGTGGCTACACCTTC
CDR3aa: CASSLQGARGYTF

abundance: -
j_gene: TRBJ1-2
v_gene: TRBV14
d_gene: -
len: 14
CDR3nt: TGTGCCAGCAGCCTCCAAGCGGGTTTAGGTGGCTACACCTTC
CDR3aa: CASSLQAGLGGYTF

abundance: once
j_gene: TRBJ1-1
v_gene: TRBV25-1
d_gene: TRBD1
len: 13
CDR3nt: TGTGCCAGCAGGGGACAGAGTTATATTGAAGCTTTCTTT
CDR3aa: CASRGQSYIEAFF

abundance: -
j_gene: TRBJ1-6
v_gene: TRBV7-3
d_gene: -
len: 13
CDR3nt: TGTGCCAGCAGCTTAGGGTCGGGTTCACCCCTCCACTTT
CDR3aa: CASSLGSGSPLHF

abundance: -
j_gene: TRBJ1-2
v_gene: TRBV6-1
d_gene: -
len: 17
CDR3nt: TGTGCCAGCAGTGAAGCGCTTGGGGGGATGGAAGTCTATGGCTACACCTTC
CDR3aa: CASSEALGGMEVYGYTF

abundance: -
j_gene: TRBJ2-5
v_gene: TRBV21-1
d_gene: -
len: 18
CDR3nt: TGTGCCAGCAGCAGATGGACAGGGGGCGGCGAAAACCAAGAGACCCAGTACTTC
CDR3aa: CASSRWTGGGENQETQYF

abundance: -
j_gene: TRBJ2-3
v_gene: TRBV5-8
d_gene: TRBD2
len: 15
CDR3nt: TGTGCCAGCCCATCCTGGGGGGGAATAACAGATACGCAGTATTTT
CDR3aa: CASPSWGGITDTQYF

abundance: -
j_gene: TRBJ1-2
v_gene: TRBV29-1
d_gene: TRBD1
len: 13
CDR3nt: TGCAGCGCCTGGACAGGGGGCCTTTATGGCTACACCTTC
CDR3aa: CSAWTGGLYGYTF

abundance: -
j_gene: TRBJ2-7
v_gene: TRBV7-8
d_gene: TRBD2
len: 16
CDR3nt: TGTGCCAGCAGCTCGGGGACTAGCGGGGAAACCTACGAGCAGTACTTC
CDR3aa: CASSSGTSGETYEQYF

abundance: -
j_gene: TRBJ1-1
v_gene: TRBV4-3
d_gene: -
len: 13
CDR3nt: TGCGCCAGCAGCCAAGAAGAAAACACTGAAGCTTTCTTT
CDR3aa: CASSQEENTEAFF

abundance: once
j_gene: TRBJ2-7
v_gene: TRBV12-3/TRBV12-4
d_gene: -
len: 11
CDR3nt: TGTGCCAGCAGTTCCGGATACGAGCAGTACTTC
CDR3aa: CASSSGYEQYF

abundance: -
j_gene: TRBJ2-7
v_gene: TRBV7-2
d_gene: TRBD1
len: 16
CDR3nt: TGTGCCAGCAGCCCCTCGTGGGACAGGGAGACCTACGAGCAGTACTTC
CDR3aa: CASSPSWDRETYEQYF

abundance: -
j_gene: TRBJ2-1
v_gene: TRBV12-3/TRBV12-4
d_gene: -
len: 11
CDR3nt: TGTGCCAGCAGTTTGGTCAATGAGCAGTTCTTC
CDR3aa: CASSLVNEQFF

abundance: -
j_gene: TRBJ2-2
v_gene: TRBV7-2
d_gene: -
len: 16
CDR3nt: TGTGCCAGCAGCCCGAGACTCGGAGGGGGGAGCGGGGAGCTGTTTTTT
CDR3aa: CASSPRLGGGSGELFF

abundance: -
j_gene: TRBJ2-1
v_gene: TRBV10-2
d_gene: TRBD2
len: 19
CDR3nt: TGCGCCAGCAGTCCCGTAACAAGCCTACTAGCGGGGGGAGACAATGAGCAGTTCTTC
CDR3aa: CASSPVTSLLAGGDNEQFF

abundance: -
j_gene: TRBJ2-7
v_gene: TRBV15
d_gene: -
len: 14
CDR3nt: TGTGCCACCAGCAGAGATATAGGGGAGCACGAGCAGTACTTC
CDR3aa: CATSRDIGEHEQYF

abundance: -
j_gene: TRBJ2-7
v_gene: TRBV7-9
d_gene: TRBD1
len: 14
CDR3nt: TGTGCCAGCAGCCCAGGACAGGGTCCATACGAGCAGTACTTC
CDR3aa: CASSPGQGPYEQYF

abundance: -
j_gene: TRBJ2-1
v_gene: TRBV6-6
d_gene: -
len: 13
CDR3nt: TGTGCCAGCAGTTACTCGGCTAGCCCAGAGACGTTCTTC
CDR3aa: CASSYSASPETFF

abundance: -
j_gene: TRBJ1-1
v_gene: TRBV3-1/TRBV3-2
d_gene: -
len: 17
CDR3nt: TGTGCCAGCAGCCAAGCAGCCAGTGCTTGGGGGGACACTGAAGCTTTCTTT
CDR3aa: CASSQAASAWGDTEAFF